This TCR beta chain was identified in a study of cytomegalovirus exposure and HLA in healthy donors. PCR employed 60 Vbeta and 13 Jbeta primers. Here immunoSEQ multiplex PCR was the method, and the copy in TCRdb shows in-frame clones only, minus some. The table has 150,000 or so clones, about 80% seen once; the top ten hold approximately 1.5%. As for this clone: What it recognizes is unknown.

The study, taken as a whole, reports: According to an earlier analysis, most TCR beta V segments yielded productive rearrangements about 87% or about 30% of the time.

The TCR was taken from a man under 40 in good health and CMV-seropositive. Material: PBMCs.

The CDR3, as DNA: TGTGCCAGCAGCATCGGAGGGGCATCCTCCTATGGCTACACCTTC. Amino acid sequence: CASSIGGASSYGYTF. The chain couples TRBV28 to TRBJ1-2; possible D gene TRBD1, 5 bases. The CDR3 extends over 15 amino acids. From germline, CDR1 is MDHEN and CDR2 SYDVKM. Trimming removed 6 bases at V and 4 bases at J, with 18 bases between.